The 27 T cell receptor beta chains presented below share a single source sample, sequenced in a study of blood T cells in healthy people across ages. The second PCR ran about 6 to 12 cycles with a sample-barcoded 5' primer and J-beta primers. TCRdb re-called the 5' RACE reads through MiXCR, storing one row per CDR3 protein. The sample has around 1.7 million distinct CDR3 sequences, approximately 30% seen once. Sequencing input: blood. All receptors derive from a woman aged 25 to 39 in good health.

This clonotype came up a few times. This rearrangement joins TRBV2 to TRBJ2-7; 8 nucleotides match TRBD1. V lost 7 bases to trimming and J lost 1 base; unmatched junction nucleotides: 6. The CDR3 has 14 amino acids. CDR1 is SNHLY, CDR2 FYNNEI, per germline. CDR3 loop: CASMMDRESYEQYF. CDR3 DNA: TGTGCCAGCATGATGGACAGGGAATCCTACGAGCAGTACTTC.

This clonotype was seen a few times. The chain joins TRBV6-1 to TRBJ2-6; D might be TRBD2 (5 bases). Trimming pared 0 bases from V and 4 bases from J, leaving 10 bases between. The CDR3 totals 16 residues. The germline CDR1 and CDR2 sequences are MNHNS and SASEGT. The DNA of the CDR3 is TGTGCCAGCAGTGAAGCCGGGGAGTCCGGGGCCAACGTCCTGACTTTC. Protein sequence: CASSEAGESGANVLTF.

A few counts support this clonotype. CDR3: CSATPPRLSGSYEQYF. The CDR3 DNA reads TGCAGTGCCACACCTCCCCGCCTTAGCGGGAGTTACGAGCAGTACTTC. This rearrangement joins TRBV20-1 to TRBJ2-7; 9 bases match TRBD2. The CDR3 is 16 amino acids. The J segment lost 4 bases and the V segment lost 6 bases, leaving 16 bases of the junction unmatched. Germline V lookup: CDR1 DFQATT, CDR2 SNEGSKA (reference sequence).

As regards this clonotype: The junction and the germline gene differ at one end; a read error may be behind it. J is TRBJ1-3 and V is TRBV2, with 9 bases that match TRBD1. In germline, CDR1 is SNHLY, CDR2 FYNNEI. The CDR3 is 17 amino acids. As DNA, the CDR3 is TGTGCCAGCAGTGAAACTCGGACAGGGGATTATGGAAACACCATGTATTTT. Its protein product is CASSETRTGDYGNTMYF.

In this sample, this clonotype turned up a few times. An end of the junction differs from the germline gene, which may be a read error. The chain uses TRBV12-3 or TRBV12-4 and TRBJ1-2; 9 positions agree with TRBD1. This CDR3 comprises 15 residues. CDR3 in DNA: TGTGCCAGCAGCCACACAGGGGGCGGAAACTATGGCTGCACCTTC. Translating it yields CASSHTGGGNYGCTF.

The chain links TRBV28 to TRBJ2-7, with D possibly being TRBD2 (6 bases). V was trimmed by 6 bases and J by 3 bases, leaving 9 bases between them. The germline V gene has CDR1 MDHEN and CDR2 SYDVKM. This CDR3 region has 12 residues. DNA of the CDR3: TGTGCCAGCAGGGTCGGGGGCTACGAGCAGTACTTC. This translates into CASRVGGYEQYF.

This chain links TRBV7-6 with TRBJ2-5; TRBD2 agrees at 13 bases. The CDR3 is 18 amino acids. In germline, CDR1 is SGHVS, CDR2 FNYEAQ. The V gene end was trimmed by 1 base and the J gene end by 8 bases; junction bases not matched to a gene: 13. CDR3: CASSLGGLAGVLGDTQYF. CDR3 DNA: TGTGCCAGCAGCTTAGGAGGACTAGCGGGAGTCTTGGGGGATACCCAGTACTTC.

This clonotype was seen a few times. DNA for the CDR3: TGTGCCAGCAGCCCCCCCCGCGGGGGGGCTGGTAGCACAGATACGCAGTATTTT. Translating gives CASSPPRGGAGSTDTQYF. The genes are TRBV28 and TRBJ2-3, with 9 bases aligning to TRBD2. Trimming removed 6 bases from V and 0 bases from J; junction bases left unmatched: 13. Per germline, CDR1 MDHEN and CDR2 SYDVKM. The CDR3 extends over 18 amino acids.

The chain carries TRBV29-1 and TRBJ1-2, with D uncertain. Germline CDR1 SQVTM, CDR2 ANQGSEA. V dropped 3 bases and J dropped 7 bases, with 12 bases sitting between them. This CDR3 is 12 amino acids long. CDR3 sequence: CSVDPQGFGYTF. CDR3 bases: TGCAGCGTTGACCCACAAGGCTTTGGCTACACCTTC. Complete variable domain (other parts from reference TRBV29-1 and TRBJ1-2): SAVISQKPSRDICQRGTSLTIQCQVDSQVTMMFWYRQQPGQSLTLIATANQGSEATYESGFVIDKFPISRPNLTFSTLTVSNMSPEDSSIYLCSVDPQGFGYTFGSGTRLTVV.

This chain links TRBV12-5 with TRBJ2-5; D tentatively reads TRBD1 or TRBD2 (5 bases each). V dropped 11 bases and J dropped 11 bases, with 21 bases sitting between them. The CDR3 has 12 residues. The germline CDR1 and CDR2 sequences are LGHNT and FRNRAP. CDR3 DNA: TGTGCTTCGTCTCCGCAGGGAGCATTGCAGTACTTC. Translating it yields CASSPQGALQYF.

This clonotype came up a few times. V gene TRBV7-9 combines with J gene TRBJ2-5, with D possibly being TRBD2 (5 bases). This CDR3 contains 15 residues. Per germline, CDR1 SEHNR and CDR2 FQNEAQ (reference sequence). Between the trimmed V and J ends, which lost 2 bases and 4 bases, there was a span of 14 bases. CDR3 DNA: TGTGCCAGCAGCTTAATTTCGGGGTCCGGAGAGACCCAGTACTTC. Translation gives CASSLISGSGETQYF.

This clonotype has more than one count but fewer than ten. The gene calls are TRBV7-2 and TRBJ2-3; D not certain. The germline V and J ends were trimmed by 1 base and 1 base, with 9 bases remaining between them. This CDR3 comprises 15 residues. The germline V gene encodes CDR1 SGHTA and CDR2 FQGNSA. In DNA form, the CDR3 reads TGTGCCAGCAGCTTAGAGGTCGGACGCACAGATACGCAGTATTTT. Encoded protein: CASSLEVGRTDTQYF.

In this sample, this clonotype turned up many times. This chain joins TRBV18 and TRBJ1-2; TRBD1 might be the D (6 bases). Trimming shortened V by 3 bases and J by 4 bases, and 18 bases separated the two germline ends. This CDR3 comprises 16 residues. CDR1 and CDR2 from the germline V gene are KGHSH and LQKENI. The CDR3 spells CASSPDSDGGVYGYTF. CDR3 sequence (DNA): TGTGCCAGCTCACCGGACTCGGACGGGGGCGTCTATGGCTACACCTTC.

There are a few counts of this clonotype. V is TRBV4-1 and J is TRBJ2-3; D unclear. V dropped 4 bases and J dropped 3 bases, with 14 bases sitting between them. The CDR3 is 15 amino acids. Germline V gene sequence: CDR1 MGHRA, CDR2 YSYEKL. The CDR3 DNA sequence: TGCGCCAGCAGCCCCCCTCCCGTCAGAACAGATACGCAGTATTTT. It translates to CASSPPPVRTDTQYF.

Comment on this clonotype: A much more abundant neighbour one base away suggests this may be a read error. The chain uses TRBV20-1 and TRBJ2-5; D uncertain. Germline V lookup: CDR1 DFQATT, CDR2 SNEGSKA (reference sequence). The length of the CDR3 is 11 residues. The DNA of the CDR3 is TGCAGTGCCTCTAGTGTTCAGACCCGGTACTTC. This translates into CSASSVQTRYF.

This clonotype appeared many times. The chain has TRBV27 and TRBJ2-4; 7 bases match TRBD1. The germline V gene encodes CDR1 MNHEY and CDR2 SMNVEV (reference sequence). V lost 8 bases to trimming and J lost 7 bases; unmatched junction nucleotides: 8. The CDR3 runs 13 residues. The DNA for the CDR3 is TGTGCCAGCGGAAACAGGGGTAGGAACATTCAGTACTTC. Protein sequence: CASGNRGRNIQYF.

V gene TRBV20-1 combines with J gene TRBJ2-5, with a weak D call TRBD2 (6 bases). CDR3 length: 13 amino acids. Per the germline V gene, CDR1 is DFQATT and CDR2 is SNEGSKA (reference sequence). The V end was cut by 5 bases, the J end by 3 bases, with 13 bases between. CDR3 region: CSAGLSGKETQYF. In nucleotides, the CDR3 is TGCAGTGCTGGCCTTAGCGGAAAAGAGACCCAGTACTTC.

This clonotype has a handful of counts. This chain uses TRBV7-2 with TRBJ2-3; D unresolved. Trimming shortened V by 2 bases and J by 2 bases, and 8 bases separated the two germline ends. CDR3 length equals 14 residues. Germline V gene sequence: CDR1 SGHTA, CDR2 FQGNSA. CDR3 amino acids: CASSLQGFTDTQYF. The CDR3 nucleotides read TGTGCCAGCAGCTTACAAGGGTTCACAGATACGCAGTATTTT. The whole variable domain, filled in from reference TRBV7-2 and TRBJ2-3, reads GAGVSQSPSNKVTEKGKDVELRCDPISGHTALYWYRQSLGQGLEFLIYFQGNSAPDKSGLPSDRFSAERTGGSVSTLTIQRTQQEDSAVYLCASSLQGFTDTQYFGPGTRLTVL.

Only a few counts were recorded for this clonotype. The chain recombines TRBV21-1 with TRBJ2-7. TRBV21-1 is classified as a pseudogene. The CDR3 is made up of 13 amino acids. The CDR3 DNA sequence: TGTGCCAGCAGCAAAGCGAGGCACTACGAGCAGTACTTC. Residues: CASSKARHYEQYF.

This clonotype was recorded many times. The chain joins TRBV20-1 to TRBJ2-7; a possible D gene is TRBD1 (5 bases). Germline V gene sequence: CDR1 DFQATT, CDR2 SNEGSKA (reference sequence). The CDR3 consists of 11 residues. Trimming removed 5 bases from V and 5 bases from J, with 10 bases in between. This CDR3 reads CSASGPHEQYF. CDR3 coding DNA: TGCAGTGCTTCAGGGCCTCACGAGCAGTACTTC.

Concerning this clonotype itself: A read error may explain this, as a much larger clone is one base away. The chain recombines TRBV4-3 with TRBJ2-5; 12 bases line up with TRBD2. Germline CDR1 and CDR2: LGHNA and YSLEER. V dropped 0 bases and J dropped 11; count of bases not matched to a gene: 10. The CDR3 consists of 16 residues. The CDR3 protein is CASSQETSGRGGKQYF. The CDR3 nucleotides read TGCGCCAGCAGCCAAGAGACTAGCGGGAGAGGGGGCAAGCAGTACTTC.

CDR3 in amino acids: CASSENRADTQYF. Here the CDR3 DNA reads TGTGCCAGCAGTGAAAATAGGGCAGATACGCAGTATTTT. This rearrangement joins TRBV2 to TRBJ2-3, with unresolved D. V was shortened by 2 bases and J by 4 bases, with 7 bases between the two germline ends. The CDR3 spans 13 residues. The germline V gene has CDR1 SNHLY and CDR2 FYNNEI. Full variable domain (outside the CDR3, taken from reference TRBV2 and TRBJ2-3): EPEVTQTPSHQVTQMGQEVILRCVPISNHLYFYWYRQILGQKVEFLVSFYNNEISEKSEIFDDQFSVERPDGSNFTLKIRSTKLEDSAMYFCASSENRADTQYFGPGTRLTVL.

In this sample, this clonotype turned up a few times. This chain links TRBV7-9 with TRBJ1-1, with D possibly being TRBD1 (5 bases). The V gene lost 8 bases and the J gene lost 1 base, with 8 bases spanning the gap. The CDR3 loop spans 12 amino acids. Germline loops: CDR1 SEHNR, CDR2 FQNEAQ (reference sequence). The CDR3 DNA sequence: TGTGCCAGCTGGGGGGGGAACACTGAAGCTTTCTTT. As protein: CASWGGNTEAFF.

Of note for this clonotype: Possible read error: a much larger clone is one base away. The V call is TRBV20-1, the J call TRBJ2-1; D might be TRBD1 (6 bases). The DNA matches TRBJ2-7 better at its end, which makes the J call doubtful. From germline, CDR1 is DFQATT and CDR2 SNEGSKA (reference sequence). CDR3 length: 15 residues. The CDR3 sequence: CSARDRRGPYNEQYF. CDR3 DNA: TGCAGTGCTAGAGATCGCAGGGGACCCTACAATGAGCAGTACTTC.

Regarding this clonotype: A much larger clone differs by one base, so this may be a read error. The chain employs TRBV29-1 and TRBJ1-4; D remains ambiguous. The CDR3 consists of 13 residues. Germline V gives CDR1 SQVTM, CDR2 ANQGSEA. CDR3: CSVERGSNEKRFF. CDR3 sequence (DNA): TGCAGCGTTGAACGCGGATCTAATGAAAAACGGTTTTTT.

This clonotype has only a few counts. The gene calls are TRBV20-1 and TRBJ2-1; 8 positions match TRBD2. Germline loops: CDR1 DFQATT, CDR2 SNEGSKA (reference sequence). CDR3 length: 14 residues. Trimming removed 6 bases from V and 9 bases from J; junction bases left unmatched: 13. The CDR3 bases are TGCAGTGCCCCGGGACTAGTTAAAGGTGCTGAGCAGTTCTTC. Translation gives CSAPGLVKGAEQFF.

In DNA, the CDR3 is TGTGCCAGCAGCCAAGATCGAGGCCGGGGCTACGAGCAGTACTTC. Translating it yields CASSQDRGRGYEQYF. The chain combines TRBV3-1 with TRBJ2-7, with a tentative D call TRBD2 (5 bases). V lost 0 bases and J lost 3, with 12 bases in between. In germline, CDR1 is LGHDT, CDR2 YNNKEL (reference sequence). This CDR3 is built from 15 residues.